The text below deals with one T cell receptor (beta chain). The sample is drawn from a study of shared clonotypes between healthy human individuals. This CDR3 is 16 amino acids long. Germline CDR1 reads SGHTA; CDR2 reads FQGNSA. J was trimmed by 5 bases and V by 1 base; bases with no gene match: 7. When samples were unsorted, tens of millions of PBMCs were used for genomic DNA. Data came from immunoSEQ multiplex PCR; TCRdb stores just in-frame clones and leaves some out. This sample carries about half a million clones, 79% of them seen once, and the ten largest clones take less than 15%. Input material: PBMCs. The origin of this receptor is a woman in her 40s in good health. Some clones in this sample may be carry-over from other donors' samples. V and J are TRBV7-2 and TRBJ2-5; 10 nucleotides align to TRBD1. The chain's CDR3 is CASSLEGTGVWETQYF. Here the CDR3 DNA reads TGTGCCAGCAGCTTAGAAGGGACAGGGGTTTGGGAGACCCAGTACTTC.